The rows below give T cell receptor beta chains drawn from one sample of a study of cytomegalovirus exposure and HLA in healthy donors. The method was immunoSEQ multiplex PCR; TCRdb's version includes in-frame clones alone and lacks a portion of them. This repertoire includes 150,000 to 200,000 clones. Sequencing input: PBMCs. These receptors were obtained from a woman under 30 in good health and CMV-seropositive. The CDR3 runs from the conserved cysteine through the conserved F or W. Fields, in order: V gene, D gene, J gene, CDR3 length, CDR3 protein, CDR3 DNA. D genes are given only for firm matches.

TRBV27	TRBD2	TRBJ2-7	15	CASRQASGVIYEQYF	TGTGCCAGCAGGCAAGCTAGCGGGGTCATCTACGAGCAGTACTTC
TRBV5-1	TRBD1	TRBJ1-1	15	CASSYQGQKYTEAFF	TGCGCCAGCAGCTACCAGGGACAGAAATACACTGAAGCTTTCTTT
TRBV7-7	.	TRBJ2-2	15	CASSLIEEDTGELFF	TGTGCTAGCAGCTTAATTGAGGAGGACACCGGGGAGCTGTTTTTT
TRBV5-1	.	TRBJ2-1	13	CASSLVTHNEQFF	TGCGCCAGCAGCTTGGTTACTCACAATGAGCAGTTCTTC
TRBV5-6	TRBD1	TRBJ2-2	15	CASSNPDRDPGELFF	TGTGCCAGCAGCAACCCTGACAGGGATCCCGGGGAGCTGTTTTTT
TRBV29-1	.	TRBJ2-5	13	CSFEWGLQETQYF	TGCAGCTTCGAGTGGGGCCTCCAAGAGACCCAGTACTTC
TRBV4-2	TRBD2	TRBJ2-7	20	CASSQRSGTSGREGRYEQYF	TGTGCCAGCAGCCAAAGATCCGGGACTAGCGGGAGGGAGGGAAGATACGAGCAGTACTTC
TRBV7-8	TRBD1	TRBJ1-4	15	CASSFRTGSNEKLFF	TGTGCCAGCAGCTTTCGGACAGGGTCTAATGAAAAACTGTTTTTT
TRBV25-1	TRBD1	TRBJ1-6	15	CASSESGTVNSPLHF	TGTGCCAGCAGTGAATCTGGGACAGTAAATTCACCCCTCCACTTT
TRBV18	.	TRBJ2-5	13	CASSPTGPETQYF	TGTGCCAGCTCACCTACAGGTCCAGAGACCCAGTACTTC
TRBV7-2	.	TRBJ2-3	17	CASSLTLPGGGGDTQYF	TGTGCCAGCAGCTTAACTCTCCCTGGGGGGGGCGGAGATACGCAGTATTTT
TRBV19	.	TRBJ2-5	13	CASSIGQKETQYF	TGTGCCAGTAGTATAGGACAGAAAGAGACCCAGTACTTC
TRBV7-2	.	TRBJ1-4	13	CASSSQRAEKLFF	TGTGCCAGCAGCTCCCAGAGAGCGGAAAAACTGTTTTTT
TRBV6-1	.	TRBJ2-7	13	CASGIGALYEQYF	TGTGCCAGCGGGATAGGGGCGCTTTACGAGCAGTACTTC
TRBV9	.	TRBJ1-2	13	CASSVDSNYGYTF	TGTGCCAGCAGCGTTGACAGTAACTATGGCTACACCTTC
TRBV2	TRBD2	TRBJ2-2	16	CASSEWASGNTGELFF	TGTGCCAGCAGTGAATGGGCTAGCGGCAACACCGGGGAGCTGTTTTTT
TRBV4-2	TRBD2	TRBJ2-3	16	CASSQALAVVTDTQYF	TGTGCCAGCAGCCAAGCACTAGCGGTGGTAACAGATACGCAGTATTTT
TRBV29-1	.	TRBJ1-2	9	CSVDYGYTF	TGCAGCGTCGACTATGGCTACACCTTC
TRBV6-1	.	TRBJ1-2	13	CPSRLTGGNGYTF	TGTCCCAGCAGATTAACGGGGGGGAACGGCTACACCTTC
TRBV5-1	TRBD1	TRBJ2-7	14	CASSRDRGPYEQYF	TGCGCCAGCAGCAGGGACAGGGGGCCATACGAGCAGTACTTC
TRBV7-3	TRBD2	TRBJ2-2	15	CASSRGSGGTGELFF	TGTGCCAGCAGCCGAGGGAGCGGGGGCACCGGGGAGCTGTTTTTT
TRBV7-2	TRBD2	TRBJ2-1	14	CASGIGGAFNEQFF	TGTGCCAGCGGAATCGGGGGGGCATTCAATGAGCAGTTCTTC
TRBV30	TRBD2	TRBJ2-7	16	CAWSTGGLAGAYEQYF	TGTGCCTGGAGCACGGGGGGACTAGCGGGGGCCTACGAGCAGTACTTC
TRBV11-2	.	TRBJ2-2	12	CASSPRAGELFF	TGTGCCAGCAGCCCCCGAGCCGGGGAGCTGTTTTTT
TRBV9	.	TRBJ1-3	12	CASGGDGNTIYF	TGTGCCAGTGGAGGGGACGGAAACACCATATATTTT
TRBV18	TRBD1	TRBJ1-3	15	CASSPTGGSGNTIYF	TGTGCCAGCTCACCGACAGGGGGATCTGGAAACACCATATATTTT
TRBV5-1	TRBD1	TRBJ1-5	14	CASSLEGAGQPQHF	TGCGCCAGCAGCTTGGAGGGGGCAGGTCAGCCCCAGCATTTT